Below, one T cell receptor (beta chain) is given with its context. Its antigen remains unidentified. Patients with alopecia areata provided lesional scalp punch biopsies as well as peripheral blood. This record belongs to a study of CD8+ T cells in alopecia areata. Study background: Oral tofacitinib (5 to 10 mg twice daily) was administered to treated patients. Study-level points and caveats: In patients, TCRs were shared less clearly than in mice, and HLA may possibly be involved. Elevated clonality characterized lesional scalp relative to normal scalp, particularly in alopecia totalis/universalis.

There are 14 residues in the CDR3. Trimming stripped 3 bases from V and 4 bases from J, with 12 bases between. Germline CDR1 reads LNHDA; CDR2 reads SQIVND (reference sequence). Reverse transcribed after extraction, RNA yielded cDNA as the sequencing template. Clones were read by immunoSEQ multiplex PCR, and TCRdb kept only the in-frame ones, dropping some. Among around 140,000 clones listed, 75% to 90% were seen once. This chain connects TRBV19 to TRBJ1-2, with D perhaps TRBD1 (5 bases). The source of this sequence is a human donor with alopecia areata. This sample comprised CD8+ T cells sorted from blood, obtained at week 0. CDR3 residues: CASSMGPAGYGYTF. The CDR3 DNA sequence: TGTGCCAGTAGTATGGGGCCGGCGGGCTATGGCTACACCTTC.